A single sample gave rise to the 26 T cell receptor beta chains below, sequenced in a study of stem cell transplantation in POMP-related autoinflammatory disease. Using immunoSEQ multiplex PCR, the repertoire was profiled, and TCRdb retains in-frame clones only, with some absent. The data show approximately 1,500 clones, with about 81% seen just once and 25% to 30% held by the top ten. Sequencing was carried out using Tregs from PBMCs. The source of these receptors is a human donor in good health.

The gene calls are TRBV18 and TRBJ1-1; 9 positions match TRBD1. The CDR3 consists of 14 residues. Germline V gene lookup returns CDR1 KGHSH and CDR2 LQKENI. V was pared by 3 bases and J by 1 base, with 0 bases of the junction left unmatched. CDR3 DNA: TGTGCCAGCTCACCGACAGGGGGGAACACTGAAGCTTTCTTT. It codes for CASSPTGGNTEAFF.

This clone was found a few times. This chain links TRBV19 with TRBJ1-5; no clear D. Germline V gene sequence: CDR1 LNHDA, CDR2 SQIVND (reference sequence). CDR3 size: 15 residues. Trimming cost V 3 bases and J 6 bases, with 15 bases left between them. The CDR3 DNA reads as TGTGCCAGTAGTATCAATCGGGCGCCCCGTCAGCCCCAGCATTTT. This encodes CASSINRAPRQPQHF.

The chain uses TRBV4-1 and TRBJ2-5; the match to TRBD1 covers 9 bases. V dropped 4 bases and J dropped 5; count of bases not matched to a gene: 11. This CDR3 region has 16 residues. Germline V gene data show CDR1 as MGHRA and CDR2 as YSYEKL. CDR3 amino acids: CASSPGTGQGSETQYF. CDR3 bases: TGCGCCAGCAGCCCGGGGACGGGACAGGGTAGCGAGACCCAGTACTTC.

The chain joins TRBV9 to TRBJ2-1, with D possibly matching TRBD1 (5 bases). The germline V and J ends were trimmed by 4 bases and 4 bases, with 9 bases remaining between them. The CDR3 spans 13 residues. Germline loops: CDR1 SGDLS, CDR2 YYNGEE. The CDR3 sequence: CASSPRQYNEQFF. CDR3 DNA: TGTGCCAGCAGCCCGCGACAGTACAATGAGCAGTTCTTC.

The rearrangement uses TRBV25-1 and TRBJ1-2; TRBD1 is a possible D gene (5 bases). With 1 base removed from V and 11 bases from J, the gap between germline ends came to 8 bases. The CDR3 consists of 11 residues. CDR1 is MGHDK and CDR2 is SYGVNS in the germline V gene. The CDR3 loop is CASSELRTYTF. The CDR3 DNA follows: TGTGCCAGCAGTGAATTGAGGACATACACCTTC.

This clone was seen more than once but under ten times. This chain joins TRBV30 and TRBJ2-5; D unresolved. The V gene's germline CDR1 is GTSNPN and CDR2 SVGIG (reference sequence). V was clipped by 2 bases and J by 7 bases, with 8 bases between them. The CDR3 sequence is 11 residues long. Written as DNA, the CDR3 is TGTGCCTGGAGTCCCGTGGGGACCCAGTACTTC. Its translation is CAWSPVGTQYF.

The rearrangement uses TRBV28 and TRBJ2-7; D assignment may be TRBD1 or TRBD2 (5 bases each). The V gene's germline CDR1 is MDHEN and CDR2 SYDVKM. V was shortened by 7 bases and J by 3 bases, with 22 bases between the two germline ends. This CDR3 spans 16 amino acids. The CDR3 coding sequence is TGTGCCAGCACCGCCCCTGGCCCGGGACGGCACTACGAGCAGTACTTC. Translated, it gives CASTAPGPGRHYEQYF.

V is TRBV10-3 and J is TRBJ2-7; the match to TRBD1 covers 10 bases. CDR3 length: 16 amino acids. The junction had 8 bases not matched to a gene; V was cut back by 6 bases and J by 0 bases. Looked up from germline, CDR1 is ENHRY and CDR2 is SYGVKD. The CDR3: CAIRTGGTGVSYEQYF. CDR3 coding DNA: TGTGCCATCAGGACAGGTGGGACAGGGGTCTCCTACGAGCAGTACTTC.

The V call is TRBV6-5, the J call TRBJ2-7; the D call may be TRBD1 or TRBD2 (5 bases each). V shed 2 bases and J shed 4 bases, with 15 bases lying between them. Per germline, CDR1 MNHEY and CDR2 SVGAGI. This CDR3 has 15 amino acids. The CDR3 region is CASSYLWGSGYEQYF. The CDR3, as DNA: TGTGCCAGCAGTTACCTCTGGGGGTCGGGATACGAGCAGTACTTC.

The rearrangement joins TRBV2 to TRBJ2-7; a possible D gene is TRBD1 (5 bases). CDR3 length: 13 amino acids. From germline, CDR1 is SNHLY and CDR2 FYNNEI. V shed 11 bases and J shed 3 bases, with 17 bases lying between them. CDR3 protein: CAGRRAPSYEQYF. In DNA form, the CDR3 reads TGTGCCGGCCGCAGGGCTCCAAGCTACGAGCAGTACTTC.

This clone was detected once. This chain links TRBV7-2 with TRBJ2-1; 9 positions agree with TRBD2. Germline V lookup: CDR1 SGHTA, CDR2 FQGNSA. This CDR3 is 14 amino acids long. The junction had 4 bases not matched to a gene; V was cut back by 5 bases and J by 5 bases. CDR3 bases: TGTGCCAGCAGCCCGCGGGGGGGCCACAATGAGCAGTTCTTC. Residues: CASSPRGGHNEQFF.

This clone was recorded a few times. This rearrangement joins TRBV2 to TRBJ1-5; D not resolved. Germline-derived CDR1 and CDR2 are SNHLY and FYNNEI. V lost 6 bases, J lost 5 bases, and 8 bases lay in between. This CDR3 contains 12 residues. In DNA form, the CDR3 reads TGTGCCAGCAGCCCGGGAGATCAGCCCCAGCATTTT. Residues: CASSPGDQPQHF.

The chain joins TRBV5-1 to TRBJ2-7, with 10 bases matching TRBD2. The CDR3 consists of 17 residues. V was clipped by 5 bases and J by 2 bases; unmatched bases: 13. Germline lookup yields CDR1 SGHRS and CDR2 YFSETQ. CDR3 region: CASRGGALSGRAYEQYF. The CDR3 bases are TGCGCCAGCAGAGGGGGAGCGTTGAGCGGGAGGGCCTACGAGCAGTACTTC.

V and J are TRBV10-3 and TRBJ2-1, with 13 bases that match TRBD2. The CDR3 spans 17 residues. CDR1 is ENHRY, CDR2 SYGVKD, per germline. V gave up 6 bases and J gave up 7 bases; unmatched junction bases: 12. In DNA form, the CDR3 reads TGTGCCATCAGCAGTGGACTAGCGGGAGTAAGGAGAAATGAGCAGTTCTTC. Translation: CAISSGLAGVRRNEQFF.

Points on this clone: Within the sample, other DNA sequences also encode this same CDR3. The CDR3 protein is CASSLGPAGSYEQYF. The CDR3 DNA reads TGTGCCAGCAGCTTAGGGCCAGCGGGATCCTACGAGCAGTACTTC. The chain joins TRBV7-3 to TRBJ2-7, with 7 bases fitting TRBD2. V shed 2 bases and J 1 base; nucleotides not matched to a gene: 5. Looked up from germline, CDR1 is SGHTA and CDR2 is FQGTGA. This CDR3 contains 15 residues.

The chain's CDR3 is CASSRKLAGGTDTQYF. The CDR3 DNA reads TGCGCCAGCAGCCGCAAACTAGCGGGGGGCACAGATACGCAGTATTTT. The chain has TRBV4-1 and TRBJ2-3, with 11 bases fitting TRBD2. Germline V gives CDR1 MGHRA, CDR2 YSYEKL. J lost 1 base, V lost 4 bases, and 4 bases had no gene match. The CDR3 totals 16 residues.

The chain has TRBV7-8 and TRBJ2-1, with D possibly being TRBD2 (5 bases). The CDR3 covers 13 residues. The germline gives CDR1 SGHVS, CDR2 FQNEAQ. Trimming removed 5 bases from V and 8 bases from J, with 13 bases in between. The CDR3 nucleotides are TGTGCCAGCAGCCTCCCGCAGAGGGATGAGCAGTTCTTC. Translated, it gives CASSLPQRDEQFF.

This sequence joins TRBV9 and TRBJ2-2; D call uncertain. This CDR3 has 14 residues. V was clipped by 2 bases and J by 6 bases, with 11 bases between them. Germline V gene lookup returns CDR1 SGDLS and CDR2 YYNGEE. CDR3: CASSVSPRAGELFF. The CDR3 region has the DNA TGTGCCAGCAGCGTCTCTCCCAGAGCCGGGGAGCTGTTTTTT.

The V gene is TRBV27, the J gene TRBJ2-1, with 12 bases lining up with TRBD2. The ends lost 5 bases at V and 4 bases at J; junction bases unmatched: 9. CDR3 length equals 17 residues. From germline, CDR1 is MNHEY and CDR2 SMNVEV (reference sequence). CDR3 coding DNA: TGTGCCAGCAGTATCTGGCGGGGACTAGCGGGTTACAATGAGCAGTTCTTC. Encoded protein: CASSIWRGLAGYNEQFF.

The chain links TRBV5-1 to TRBJ1-2, with 10 positions matching TRBD1. CDR1 is SGHRS, CDR2 YFSETQ, per germline. This CDR3 region has 16 residues. The trim removed 0 bases at V and 4 bases at J, leaving 6 bases unmatched. Here the CDR3 DNA reads TGCGCCAGCAGCTTGGGGGACAGGGGTTTCCTCTATGGCTACACCTTC. This sequence encodes CASSLGDRGFLYGYTF.

This rearrangement joins TRBV19 to TRBJ2-1; tentative D call: TRBD2 (5 bases). This CDR3 is built from 14 residues. V was clipped by 3 bases and J by 4 bases, with 10 bases between them. In germline, CDR1 is LNHDA, CDR2 SQIVND (reference sequence). The CDR3 reads CASSISGLYNEQFF. The CDR3 coding sequence is TGTGCCAGTAGTATTTCGGGGTTATACAATGAGCAGTTCTTC.

This sequence joins TRBV4-2 and TRBJ2-7, with 8 bases that match TRBD2. V lost 0 bases and J lost 0; bases outside the gene matches: 16. Germline-derived CDR1 and CDR2 are LGHNA and YNFKEQ. CDR3 length: 20 amino acids. The CDR3 loop reads CASSQDVPRLTAGGSYEQYF. The CDR3 DNA reads TGTGCCAGCAGCCAAGACGTCCCCCGACTGACGGCGGGGGGCTCCTACGAGCAGTACTTC.

V and J are TRBV4-1 and TRBJ1-1; no reliable D call. The CDR3 is made up of 17 amino acids. In germline, CDR1 is MGHRA, CDR2 YSYEKL. V dropped 0 bases and J dropped 0 bases, with 14 bases sitting between them. The CDR3 spells CASSQDKWSLLNTEAFF. CDR3 sequence (DNA): TGCGCCAGCAGCCAAGATAAATGGAGCTTGTTGAACACTGAAGCTTTCTTT.

The chain links TRBV5-1 to TRBJ2-1; a weak D match, TRBD2 (6 bases). This CDR3 region has 13 residues. Germline V CDR1 and CDR2: SGHRS, YFSETQ. V was trimmed by 0 bases and J by 8 bases, leaving 9 bases between them. The CDR3 DNA reads as TGCGCCAGCAGCTTGGGACTAGTCTATGAGCAGTTCTTC. Translating it yields CASSLGLVYEQFF. The full variable domain, completed using reference TRBV5-1 and TRBJ2-1, is KAGVTQTPRYLIKTRGQQVTLSCSPISGHRSVSWYQQTPGQGLQFLFEYFSETQRNKGNFPGRFSGRQFSNSRSEMNVSTLELGDSALYLCASSLGLVYEQFFGPGTRLTVL.

The J gene is TRBJ2-5, the V gene TRBV21-1; the table's D call of TRBD1 was not tested on the DNA. TRBV21-1 is recorded as a pseudogene. The CDR3 has 18 amino acids. CDR3 sequence: CASSKAPRDRGRAETQYF. In nucleotides, the CDR3 is TGTGCCAGCAGCAAAGCCCCACGGGACAGGGGGAGGGCAGAGACCCAGTACTTC.

This sequence joins TRBV28 and TRBJ2-2; 9 nucleotides match TRBD2. Trimming removed 7 bases from V and 4 bases from J; junction bases left unmatched: 7. The CDR3 is 15 amino acids. Germline values: CDR1 MDHEN, CDR2 SYDVKM. In DNA, the CDR3 is TGTGCCAGCAAAATAGCGGGAGTCGGCACCGGGGAGCTGTTTTTT. It codes for CASKIAGVGTGELFF.